This T cell receptor (beta chain) derives from a study of blood T cell repertoires in COVID-19. At the level of the study: Acute and convalescent COVID-19 specimens originated in the United States, Italy and Spain.

TCRdb keeps only in-frame clones here, not all; method: immunoSEQ multiplex PCR. The sample includes 140,000 to 150,000 clones, 81% of them seen just once. This clone appeared a single time. Germline V gene lookup returns CDR1 LNHNV and CDR2 YYDKDF (reference sequence). The CDR3 has 13 residues. The V and J ends lost 0 bases and 8 bases respectively, with 10 bases between them. The source is a human donor with acute or convalescent COVID-19. The donor label of this sample is uncertain. The chain employs TRBV15 and TRBJ1-2; D remains unclear. The sequenced material came from peripheral blood. CDR3 coding DNA: TGTGCCACCAGCAGAGAGATGGGCCCCGGCTACACCTTC. Its translation is CATSREMGPGYTF.